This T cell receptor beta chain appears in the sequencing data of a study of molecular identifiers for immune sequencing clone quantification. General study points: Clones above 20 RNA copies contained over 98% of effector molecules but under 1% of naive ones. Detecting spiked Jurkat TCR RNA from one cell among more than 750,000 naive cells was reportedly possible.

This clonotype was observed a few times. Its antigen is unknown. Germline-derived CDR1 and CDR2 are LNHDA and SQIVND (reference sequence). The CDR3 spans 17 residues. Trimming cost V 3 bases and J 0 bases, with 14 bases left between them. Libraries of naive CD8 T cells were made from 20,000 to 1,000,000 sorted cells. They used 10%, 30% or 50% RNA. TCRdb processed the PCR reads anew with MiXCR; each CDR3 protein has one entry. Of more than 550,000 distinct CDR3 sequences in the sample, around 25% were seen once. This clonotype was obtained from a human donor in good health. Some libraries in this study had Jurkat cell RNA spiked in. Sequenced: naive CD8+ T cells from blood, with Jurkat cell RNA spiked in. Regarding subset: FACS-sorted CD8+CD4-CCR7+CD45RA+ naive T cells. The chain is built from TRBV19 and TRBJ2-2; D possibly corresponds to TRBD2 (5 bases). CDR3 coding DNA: TGTGCCAGTAGTATGGCGTCCGGGGTCGCGAACACCGGGGAGCTGTTTTTT. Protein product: CASSMASGVANTGELFF.